This T cell receptor (beta chain) is from a study of cytomegalovirus exposure and HLA in healthy donors. General study results and limits: Cytomegalovirus-associated TCR beta chains were listed, numbering approximately 150. Across donors, sequencing depth was assumed by presence/absence analyses to be roughly uniform. TCR beta chains associated with HLA were, in a later analysis, more clonally expanded than equally common others.

A multiplex PCR was run with 60 Vbeta primers and 13 Jbeta primers. Measured with immunoSEQ multiplex PCR; TCRdb has only the in-frame clones, and not every one. The sample lists over 80,000 clones; more than 55% were seen once. As regards this clone: The target antigen is unknown.

This CDR3 contains 19 residues. V trimming: 4 bases; J trimming: 5 bases; junction bases outside the gene matches: 18. Germline V CDR1 and CDR2: SGHRS, YFSETQ. The clonotype originates from a boy between 10 and 17 years old in good health and CMV-seropositive. The chain uses TRBV5-1 and TRBJ2-7; 13 bases match TRBD2. Sequenced: PBMCs. The CDR3 nucleotides read TGCGCCAGCAGCCATGGACTAGCGGGAGATCCCAACTTGAGGAACGAGCAGTACTTC. Translating it yields CASSHGLAGDPNLRNEQYF.